A single T cell receptor beta chain is shown here with its context. The antigen remains unidentified. Trimming took off 1 base at V and 4 bases at J, with 2 bases between the two ends. CDR1 is LGHNT and CDR2 is FRNRAP in the germline V gene. This CDR3 contains 11 residues. Using immunoSEQ multiplex PCR, the repertoire was profiled, and TCRdb retains in-frame clones only, with some absent. The table lists around 51,000 clones, roughly nine tenths of them singletons. The data are from a study of T cell clones after liver transplantation. Study details: Immunosuppression withdrawal was tried within 2 years after liver transplantation in this trial. Samples came pre-transplant, pre-randomization before withdrawal, and post-randomization after withdrawal ended. Study-level results: Donor-reactive sequences fell more than third party-reactive ones, suggesting partial deletion.

Sequenced material: CD8+ T cells from blood, taken 12 months after liver transplant. The sequence came from a human patient who received a liver transplant. Among the T cells, some may be from the graft donor. This sequence joins TRBV12-5 and TRBJ2-7; no reliable D call. CDR3 nucleotide sequence: TGTGCTAGTGGTTTGGGGTACGAGCAGTACTTC. It specifies CASGLGYEQYF.